The 10 T cell receptor beta chains below all came from one sample that was sequenced in a study of blood T cell repertoires in COVID-19. The data were produced by immunoSEQ multiplex PCR, yet TCRdb's version contains in-frame clones alone and is incomplete. The sample holds about 54,000 clones; over 80% are singletons and the top ten take roughly 3.7%. The material sequenced was peripheral blood. These receptors were obtained from a man aged 35 to 55 with COVID-19, enrolled during active disease.

V gene TRBV5-1 combines with J gene TRBJ1-1; D not resolved. CDR3 length: 15 amino acids. Trimming removed 6 bases at V and 4 bases at J, with 19 bases between. Looked up from germline, CDR1 is SGHRS and CDR2 is YFSETQ. CDR3 DNA sequence: TGCGCCAGCAAAATTGAACGAGGCTTGGGCACTGAAGCTTTCTTT. It codes for CASKIERGLGTEAFF.

CDR3: CASGHTDRNTEAFF. CDR3 bases: TGCGCCAGCGGACACACGGACCGTAACACTGAAGCTTTCTTT. This chain links TRBV10-2 with TRBJ1-1; tentative D call: TRBD1 (5 bases). This CDR3 has 14 amino acids. The V end was cut by 8 bases, the J end by 2 bases, with 15 bases between. Germline V gene lookup returns CDR1 WSHSY and CDR2 SAAADI.

The chain employs TRBV11-3 and TRBJ2-7, with TRBD1 identical over 7 bases. This CDR3 has 16 residues. Germline trimming cut 2 bases from V and 0 bases from J; bases unmatched to any gene: 7. CDR1 and CDR2 from the germline V gene are SGHNT and YENEEA. The CDR3 sequence: CASSLQMTGSSYEQYF. The CDR3 bases are TGTGCCAGCAGCTTACAGATGACAGGGAGCTCCTACGAGCAGTACTTC. The complete variable domain, with remaining parts taken from reference TRBV11-3 and TRBJ2-7, reads EAGVVQSPRYKIIEKKQPVAFWCNPISGHNTLYWYLQNLGQGPELLIRYENEEAVDDSQLPKDRFSAERLKGVDSTLKIQPAELGDSAVYLCASSLQMTGSSYEQYFGPGTRLTVT.

This chain uses TRBV4-1 with TRBJ2-7; TRBD1 matches at 8 bases. The CDR3 runs 16 residues. V shed 0 bases and J 7 bases; nucleotides not matched to a gene: 11. Germline CDR1 is MGHRA and CDR2 is YSYEKL. The CDR3, as DNA: TGCGCCAGCAGCCAAGATATATCGACAGGGGTGAGTGAGCAGTACTTC. The encoded protein is CASSQDISTGVSEQYF.

The CDR3 DNA reads TGTGCAAGTCGCCCGGGCGCGGGAGGAAACACCGGGGAGCTGTTTTTT. Translated, it gives CASRPGAGGNTGELFF. The rearrangement joins TRBV12-2 to TRBJ2-2; TRBD2 is the table's D call, not checked against the DNA. TRBV12-2 is annotated as a pseudogene. CDR3 length: 16 amino acids.

The rearrangement uses TRBV19 and TRBJ1-5, with a tentative D call TRBD1 (5 bases). This CDR3 has 17 residues. The germline V gene has CDR1 LNHDA and CDR2 SQIVND (reference sequence). V was trimmed by 3 bases and J by 2 bases, leaving 17 bases between them. CDR3: CASSMPKGSGGNQPQHF. DNA of the CDR3: TGTGCCAGTAGTATGCCTAAGGGGTCGGGCGGCAATCAGCCCCAGCATTTT.

The CDR3 nucleotides are TGCGCCAGCACCCGCACAGGGGACCCTAGGAATGAGCAGTTCTTC. Its translation: CASTRTGDPRNEQFF. The chain employs TRBV5-1 and TRBJ2-1; 7 bases match TRBD1. CDR1 and CDR2 from the germline V gene are SGHRS and YFSETQ. V shed 6 bases, J shed 7 bases, and the junction held 13 bases outside the gene matches. This CDR3 has 15 amino acids. Variable domain in full (rest from reference TRBV5-1 and TRBJ2-1): KAGVTQTPRYLIKTRGQQVTLSCSPISGHRSVSWYQQTPGQGLQFLFEYFSETQRNKGNFPGRFSGRQFSNSRSEMNVSTLELGDSALYLCASTRTGDPRNEQFFGPGTRLTVL.

J is TRBJ1-2 and V is TRBV18; 7 bases agree with TRBD1. The V gene end was trimmed by 3 bases and the J gene end by 4 bases; junction bases not matched to a gene: 14. The CDR3 spans 17 residues. Germline V gives CDR1 KGHSH, CDR2 LQKENI. CDR3 DNA sequence: TGTGCCAGCTCACCTTTCAGACAGGGAGAGAGCGTCTATGGCTACACCTTC. This gives the protein CASSPFRQGESVYGYTF. Supplemented by reference TRBV18 and TRBJ1-2, the full variable domain reads NAGVMQNPRHLVRRRGQEARLRCSPMKGHSHVYWYRQLPEEGLKFMVYLQKENIIDESGMPKERFSAEFPKEGPSILRIQQVVRGDSAAYFCASSPFRQGESVYGYTFGSGTRLTVV.

This chain joins TRBV5-1 and TRBJ1-1; 9 nucleotides match TRBD1. Germline V gene data show CDR1 as SGHRS and CDR2 as YFSETQ. The CDR3 has 14 residues. V was clipped by 4 bases and J by 4 bases; unmatched bases: 5. The CDR3 DNA reads as TGCGCCAGCAGCCGGACGACAGGGGGCACTGAAGCTTTCTTT. Translation gives CASSRTTGGTEAFF.

The chain joins TRBV18 to TRBJ2-3, with D perhaps matching TRBD1 (6 bases). The V gene lost 2 bases and the J gene lost 11 bases, with 11 bases spanning the gap. Germline V gives CDR1 KGHSH, CDR2 LQKENI. CDR3 length equals 12 residues. Here the CDR3 reads CASSPGQREQYF. The CDR3 DNA follows: TGTGCCAGCTCACCAGGACAGCGCGAGCAGTATTTT.